This is a list of T cell receptor beta chains from one sample in a study of blood T cell repertoires in COVID-19. Using immunoSEQ multiplex PCR, the repertoire was profiled, and TCRdb retains in-frame clones only, with some absent. The data show more than 250,000 clones, 90% seen once. The sequenced sample was PBMCs or T cells enriched from blood (not recorded which). The source of these receptors is a woman under 30 with acute COVID-19. Each CDR3 is given with its conserved first and last residue. D genes are given only for firm matches. Size values are once, few and many counts, or a class for expanded clones, and some rows have none.

cdr3_nt	cdr3_aa	v_call	clone_size	d_call	j_call
TGCGCCAGCATGGAGCTAGCTCACTACAATGAGCAGTTCTTC	CASMELAHYNEQFF	TRBV10-2	-	-	TRBJ2-1
TGTGCCAGCAGCCAAGATTCCCCCCGAGCGGGAACCCCCTACGAGCAGTACTTC	CASSQDSPRAGTPYEQYF	TRBV4-2	-	TRBD2	TRBJ2-7
TGTGCCAGCAGCCAAGGGACTAGCGAGATCCTAACCTACGAGCAGTACTTC	CASSQGTSEILTYEQYF	TRBV3-1/TRBV3-2	-	TRBD2	TRBJ2-7
TGTGCCAGCAGTTCCGCAGGGGCCGGCGGGGAGCTGTTTTTT	CASSSAGAGGELFF	TRBV2	-	-	TRBJ2-2
TGTGCCAGCAGCTTGGCCTTCCCACAGGGGAACTATGGCTACACCTTC	CASSLAFPQGNYGYTF	TRBV5-6	once	TRBD1	TRBJ1-2
TGTGCCAGCAGTACAGGGGAGAGTCAGCCCCAGCATTTT	CASSTGESQPQHF	TRBV6-6	-	TRBD1	TRBJ1-5
TGTGCCAGCAGCTTAGAGATACAGGGACACACCGGGGAGCTGTTTTTT	CASSLEIQGHTGELFF	TRBV7-3	-	-	TRBJ2-2
TGTGCCAGCAGCATTAGCGGACCTTACAATGAGCAGTTCTTC	CASSISGPYNEQFF	TRBV7-8	-	-	TRBJ2-1
TGTGCCACCAGCAGGGTAGCGTCACCTAGCACAGATACGCAGTATTTT	CATSRVASPSTDTQYF	TRBV15	once	-	TRBJ2-3
TGTGCCAGCAGTTCCCTAGCGGGTGGGTCCCAAGAGACCCAGTACTTC	CASSSLAGGSQETQYF	TRBV27	-	TRBD2	TRBJ2-5
TGTGCCAGCAGTTTATGGGGACAGCCCTTCGAGGAGCAGGATACGCAGTATTTT	CASSLWGQPFEEQDTQYF	TRBV27	-	TRBD1	TRBJ2-3
TGCGCCAGCAGCCACGAGGGACAGGGGAATGAGCAGTTCTTC	CASSHEGQGNEQFF	TRBV4-1	once	TRBD1	TRBJ2-1
TGTGCCAGCAGCTTGAGGACAGGGGTTCCGCTCGAGCAGTACTTC	CASSLRTGVPLEQYF	TRBV11-2	-	TRBD1	TRBJ2-7
TGTGCCAGCAGCCGGGCGGGAGGGGGTACAGATACGCAGTATTTT	CASSRAGGGTDTQYF	TRBV3-1/TRBV3-2	-	TRBD2	TRBJ2-3
TGTGCCAGCAGCTTTCAGGGGGGCCAGAGCTATGGCTACACCTTC	CASSFQGGQSYGYTF	TRBV5-8	-	TRBD1	TRBJ1-2
TGTGCCAGCAGTGACCCCGGCAGGTCCCGCTACGAGCAGTACTTC	CASSDPGRSRYEQYF	TRBV6-2/TRBV6-3	-	-	TRBJ2-7
TGTGCCAGCAGTGTAAACACAGGGGGCGAGCAGTACTTC	CASSVNTGGEQYF	TRBV6-4	-	TRBD1	TRBJ2-7
TGTGCCAGCATAGGGTCTAGCGGGAGCCCAGATACGCAGTATTTT	CASIGSSGSPDTQYF	TRBV19	-	TRBD2	TRBJ2-3
TGTGCCACCAGTGAATCCGGGACAGACAATGAGCAGTTCTTC	CATSESGTDNEQFF	TRBV24-1	-	TRBD1	TRBJ2-1
TGTGTCAGAAGCCTGGGACTAGCGGGTAGCACAGATACGCAGTATTTT	CVRSLGLAGSTDTQYF	TRBV7-5	-	-	TRBJ2-3
TGTGCCAGCAGTTTAGGGCAAGGCACCGGGGAGCTGTTTTTT	CASSLGQGTGELFF	TRBV28	-	-	TRBJ2-2
TGCGCCAGTAACCGGGACAGGGGCTACAATGAGCAGTTCTTC	CASNRDRGYNEQFF	TRBV5-1	-	TRBD1	TRBJ2-1
TGTGCCAGCAGCTTAAATGGGGCGGGAGAGCAGTACTTC	CASSLNGAGEQYF	TRBV7-9	-	-	TRBJ2-7
TGTGCCAGCAGTTTAGGGACAGAGTATGGCTACACCTTC	CASSLGTEYGYTF	TRBV12-3/TRBV12-4	few	-	TRBJ1-2
TGTGCCAGCAGCTTGGGCGGGACTAGCATTTCCCAGTACTTC	CASSLGGTSISQYF	TRBV5-4	-	TRBD2	TRBJ2-5
TGTGCCAGCAGCAGCCGGGACACCCCTCTGAACACCATATATTTT	CASSSRDTPLNTIYF	TRBV7-8	-	-	TRBJ1-3
TGTGCCAGCAGTTTAAGGCGGACAGGGAACTATGGCTACACCTTC	CASSLRRTGNYGYTF	TRBV27	once	TRBD1	TRBJ1-2
TGCGCCAGCAGCCAGAGACAGGGGCTCACTCATTCTCTCTTT	CASSQRQGLTHSLF	TRBV4-1	-	TRBD1	TRBJ1-1
TGTGCCACCAGCACGGGGAGGTCGGACTATGGCTACACCTTC	CATSTGRSDYGYTF	TRBV15	few	-	TRBJ1-2
TGCGCCAGCAGCCAACCACAGGGGGGACACGCCTACGAGCAGTACTTC	CASSQPQGGHAYEQYF	TRBV4-1	-	TRBD1	TRBJ2-7
TGTGCCAGCAGGATCGACAGGGTGGGGGAAAAACTGTTTTTT	CASRIDRVGEKLFF	TRBV6-6	-	TRBD1	TRBJ1-4
TGTGCCAGCAGCCAAGATCGGGCGGGCGCCGGGGAGCTGTTTTTT	CASSQDRAGAGELFF	TRBV4-2	-	-	TRBJ2-2
TGCGCCAGCCAGTATGCGACAGGGGGAAACTCTGGCTACACCTTC	CASQYATGGNSGYTF	TRBV5-1	-	TRBD1	TRBJ1-2
TGTGCCAGCAGTTACGGGGGACAGGACGAGCAGTACTTC	CASSYGGQDEQYF	TRBV6-5	-	TRBD1	TRBJ2-7
TGTGCCAGTAGCCCACGGGGGTCGGTATACAATGAGCAGTTCTTC	CASSPRGSVYNEQFF	TRBV19	-	-	TRBJ2-1
TGTGCCACCAGCAGAGATCTAGGGGGACGGCAGTTCTTC	CATSRDLGGRQFF	TRBV15	-	-	TRBJ2-1
TGTGCCAGCAGCTTACCGGGACAGGGAAGGGAAAAACTGTTTTTT	CASSLPGQGREKLFF	TRBV7-9	-	TRBD1	TRBJ1-4
TGTGCCAGCAACCGGGGAACCGGGGAGCTGTTTTTT	CASNRGTGELFF	TRBV12-3/TRBV12-4	-	-	TRBJ2-2
TGTGCCAGCAGTTACTGGCCTAAGCCGGGGAGCAATCAGCCCCAGCATTTT	CASSYWPKPGSNQPQHF	TRBV6-2/TRBV6-3	-	-	TRBJ1-5
TGTGCCAGCAGCTGGGACAGGGGGCTTAGCTCCTATAATTCACCCCTCCACTTT	CASSWDRGLSSYNSPLHF	TRBV12-1	once	-	TRBJ1-6
TGTGCCTGGGATAGGGACAATAGAGCTTTCTTT	CAWDRDNRAFF	TRBV30	-	-	TRBJ1-1
TGTGCCAGCTCACTAACGATTCGGGCCGGGGAGCTGTTTTTT	CASSLTIRAGELFF	TRBV18	-	-	TRBJ2-2
TGTGCCAGTAGTATAAGTCGGGGGTTCGGCACTGAAGCTTTCTTT	CASSISRGFGTEAFF	TRBV19	-	-	TRBJ1-1
TGTGCCAGCAGCCAAGACCACACAGGGAGTGGGGCCAACGTCCTGACTTTC	CASSQDHTGSGANVLTF	TRBV4-2	once	-	TRBJ2-6
TGTGCCAGCAGTGATGCAGCCCACGGAGAGCCCCAGCATTTT	CASSDAAHGEPQHF	TRBV2	-	-	TRBJ1-5
TGTGCCAGCAGTGAAGCGCCCGGGACAGGGGGAGGCTACACCTTC	CASSEAPGTGGGYTF	TRBV6-1	-	TRBD1	TRBJ1-2
TGTGCCAGCAGCCTCCGGCGGGTCGAGACTAGCGGGAGACATGAGCAGTTCTTC	CASSLRRVETSGRHEQFF	TRBV7-9	-	TRBD2	TRBJ2-1
TGTGCCAGCAGATTTCGAGACTACAATGAGCAGTTCTTC	CASRFRDYNEQFF	TRBV27	-	-	TRBJ2-1
TGTGCCAGCAGCCAAGACGTCGCTGGGCTCTATGGCTACACCTTC	CASSQDVAGLYGYTF	TRBV4-2	-	-	TRBJ1-2